A selection of T cell receptor beta chains follows, all from one sample in a study of beta chain features in type 1 diabetes. TCRdb keeps only in-frame clones here, not all; method: immunoSEQ multiplex PCR. The top ten hold approximately 1.5% of the sample, which has fewer than 150,000 clones, about 7% seen once. The sample consisted of central memory CD4+ T cells from blood. Source of these receptors: a woman aged 25 to 39 in good health. Both conserved end residues are part of each CDR3. D genes are given only for firm matches. The size of a clone is reported for some rows only, either as once, few or many, or as a class for expanded clones.

d_call clone_size j_call v_call cdr3_nt cdr3_aa
TRBD1 - TRBJ1-3 TRBV18 TGTGCCAGCTCACCCTGGGACAGGTTACGCTCTGGAAACACCATATATTTT CASSPWDRLRSGNTIYF
- - TRBJ2-7 TRBV20-1 TGCAGTGCTAACAGGGATTACGAGCAGTACTTC CSANRDYEQYF
- few TRBJ2-5 TRBV28 TGTGCCAGCAGTTTAAAGGGGATGCAAGAGACCCAGTACTTC CASSLKGMQETQYF
- few TRBJ2-2 TRBV21-1 TGTGCCAGCACCCCCCGGGGGACTAGCGGGAGGGCTGGCGGGGAGCTGTTTTTT CASTPRGTSGRAGGELFF
TRBD2 few TRBJ2-7 TRBV5-1 TGCGCCAGCAGCTTGGCCCCGACTAGCGGCTCCTACGAGCAGTACTTC CASSLAPTSGSYEQYF
- few TRBJ1-4 TRBV7-9 TGTGCCAGCAGCCACAGGACATCGAATGAAAAACTGTTTTTT CASSHRTSNEKLFF
- - TRBJ1-2 TRBV4-1 TGCGCCAGCAGCCACGGACAAAAGAGGGAGGGAAATGGCTACACCTTC CASSHGQKREGNGYTF
TRBD1 few TRBJ2-4 TRBV7-2 TGTGCCAGCAGTTCGGACAGGGAGAACATTCAGTACTTC CASSSDRENIQYF
TRBD2 - TRBJ2-5 TRBV30 TGTGCCTGGGCAGCGGGACTAGCGGGACAAGAGACCCAGTACTTC CAWAAGLAGQETQYF
TRBD1 few TRBJ2-7 TRBV4-1 TGCGCCAGCAGCCAGGGTCCTAACCGGGACAGCTACGAGCAGTACTTC CASSQGPNRDSYEQYF
- - TRBJ2-4 TRBV7-3 TGTGCCAGCAGCTCGGGCCCTGGGGGGAACATTCAGTACTTC CASSSGPGGNIQYF
- few TRBJ1-2 TRBV20-1 TGCAGTGCCACAGGGCAGGGAGGCTACACCTTC CSATGQGGYTF
TRBD2 few TRBJ2-1 TRBV7-6 TGTGCCAGCAGCTTAGTGGCGTCTCTAGCGGGAAACTACAATGAGCAGTTCTTC CASSLVASLAGNYNEQFF
TRBD2 - TRBJ2-1 TRBV7-9 TGTGCCAGCAGCTCCGGGACTAGGTCCTACAATGAGCAGTTCTTC CASSSGTRSYNEQFF
TRBD2 few TRBJ2-7 TRBV5-4 TGTGCCAGCAGCTTGGGGGTGGCGGGAGGACCCTACGAGCAGTACTTC CASSLGVAGGPYEQYF
TRBD1 many TRBJ2-5 TRBV4-2 TGTGCCAGCAGCCAAGAGAGACAGGGTTGGGAGACCCAGTACTTC CASSQERQGWETQYF
- few TRBJ1-1 TRBV2 TGTGCCAGCAGGCGCACCACGACAGGGAACACTGAAGCTTTCTTT CASRRTTTGNTEAFF
- many TRBJ2-5 TRBV13 TGTGCCAGCAGCTTAGGTGAGATTGAAGAGACCCAGTACTTC CASSLGEIEETQYF
TRBD2 few TRBJ2-1 TRBV18 TGTGCCAGCTCACTAGCGGGATTGCACAATGAGCAGTTCTTC CASSLAGLHNEQFF
- few TRBJ2-5 TRBV18 TGTGCCAGCTCACCACATAAACGGGAGACCCAGTACTTC CASSPHKRETQYF
TRBD1 - TRBJ1-2 TRBV2 TGTGCCAGCAGTGATCGGGGACAGGGGCCCTATGGCTACACCTTC CASSDRGQGPYGYTF
TRBD1 few TRBJ1-5 TRBV5-8 TGTGCCAGCAAGGAGGACAGGGGAATGCCCCAGCATTTT CASKEDRGMPQHF
- few TRBJ1-5 TRBV21-1 TGTGCCAGCAGCAAAGAGGACAGAGGTAATCAGCCCCAGCATTTT CASSKEDRGNQPQHF
- few TRBJ2-5 TRBV5-4 TGTGCCAGCAGCCCTGTCAGGGGCCAAGAGACCCAGTACTTC CASSPVRGQETQYF
TRBD2 - TRBJ2-1 TRBV7-7 TGTGCTAGCAGCGTAGGTCTTGGGAGGGCGGGGAATGAGCAGTTCTTC CASSVGLGRAGNEQFF
- few TRBJ2-7 TRBV21-1 TGTGCCAGCAGCGAATCGGGACTCTCGGGCGAGCAGTACTTC CASSESGLSGEQYF
TRBD1 - TRBJ2-2 TRBV7-2 TGTGCCAGCAGCACCGGACAGGGTTCGTCCGGGGAGCTGTTTTTT CASSTGQGSSGELFF
TRBD2 few TRBJ2-1 TRBV11-2 TGTGCCAGCAATCCGGGGGGCTCCTACAATGAGCAGTTCTTC CASNPGGSYNEQFF
TRBD2 few TRBJ2-7 TRBV19 TGTGCCAGTAGTACCTTAGCGGGAGTAGGTGGTGAGCAGTACTTC CASSTLAGVGGEQYF
TRBD2 - TRBJ2-5 TRBV7-2 TGTGCCAGCAGCCTAATAGCGGGATTAGGGAAGACCCAGTACTTC CASSLIAGLGKTQYF
TRBD1 - TRBJ2-6 TRBV5-6 TGTGCCAGCAGCTCGACAATGACAGGGGGGATTTCTGGGGCCAACGTCCTGACTTTC CASSSTMTGGISGANVLTF
- - TRBJ1-1 TRBV7-9 TGTGCCAGCAGCCCATGGAGAGGCCCTGGAACTGAAGCTTTCTTT CASSPWRGPGTEAFF
- - TRBJ2-5 TRBV13 TGTGCCAGCAGCGGAGCGGGTGCGCCGACCCAGTACTTC CASSGAGAPTQYF
TRBD2 few TRBJ2-1 TRBV6-5 TGTGCCAGCAGTTCCCAGACTAGCGTCTACAATGAGCAGTTCTTC CASSSQTSVYNEQFF
- - TRBJ2-2 TRBV30 TGTGCCTGGAGGGGGGCGGGGGCGAAGACCGGGGAGCTGTTTTTT CAWRGAGAKTGELFF
TRBD2 - TRBJ2-5 TRBV7-2 TGTGCCAGCAGCTTAGGCGGGACTAGCGGGAAACTCGGGGACTTC CASSLGGTSGKLGDF
TRBD2 - TRBJ2-3 TRBV5-1 TGCGCCAGCAAGTCGACCGGGACTAGCGGGCCTGATACGCAGTATTTT CASKSTGTSGPDTQYF
TRBD2 few TRBJ2-1 TRBV7-3 TGTGCCAGCAGCCCCCGGGGACTAGGCGATGAGCAGTTCTTC CASSPRGLGDEQFF
- - TRBJ2-6 TRBV19 TGTGCCAGTAGTAACCCGGGTGGCGGGGCAGTAACTGGGGCCAACGTCCTGACTTTC CASSNPGGGAVTGANVLTF
TRBD1 few TRBJ2-3 TRBV11-2 TGTGCCAGCAGCCGGTCAGGGGGCTCAGATACGCAGTATTTT CASSRSGGSDTQYF
- - TRBJ2-3 TRBV7-2 TGTGCCAGCAGCTTATTGTCCCAAGGAGGGGATACGCAGTATTTT CASSLLSQGGDTQYF
- - TRBJ1-2 TRBV27 TGTGCCAGCAGCCCCCCAGGGTACTATGGCTACACCTTC CASSPPGYYGYTF
TRBD2 few TRBJ2-5 TRBV7-2 TGTGCCAGCAGCTTCCTAGCGGGCCAAGAGACCCAGTACTTC CASSFLAGQETQYF
- few TRBJ2-5 TRBV4-3 TGCGCCAGCAGCCAAACCAACAGGGTCGGAAAGCAGTACTTC CASSQTNRVGKQYF
TRBD2 - TRBJ2-5 TRBV14 TGTGCCAGCAGCCGCGGGACTAGCGGGACCTCTAAAGAGACCCAGTACTTC CASSRGTSGTSKETQYF
TRBD2 many TRBJ2-1 TRBV4-2 TGTGCCAGCAGCCGGCGGGCTAGCGGGTCGAGCTCCTACAATGAGCAGTTCTTC CASSRRASGSSSYNEQFF
TRBD1 few TRBJ1-1 TRBV7-9 TGTGCCAGCAGCTTAATATCAGGGGGCCGGACTGAAGCTTTCTTT CASSLISGGRTEAFF
TRBD1 - TRBJ1-1 TRBV28 TGTGCCAGCAGGAAAAACAGGGGATCCTCTGAAGCTTTCTTT CASRKNRGSSEAFF
TRBD2 - TRBJ2-3 TRBV5-4 TGTGCCAGCAGCTTGCAAGGACTAGCGGGCACAGATACGCAGTATTTT CASSLQGLAGTDTQYF
TRBD1 few TRBJ1-2 TRBV25-1 TGTGCCAGCAGTGAAAGTGCGAAGGGGGCGTATGGCTACACCTTC CASSESAKGAYGYTF
TRBD2 - TRBJ2-1 TRBV28 TGTGCCAGCAGCCGACTAGCGGGAGGGTACAATGAGCAGTTCTTC CASSRLAGGYNEQFF
- - TRBJ2-2 TRBV28 TGTGCCAGCAGTTTATGGTTAGCGCGGGGACGTACCGGGGAGCTGTTTTTT CASSLWLARGRTGELFF
- - TRBJ2-5 TRBV6-5 TGTGCCAGCAGACCGACAGGTTCCCAAGAGACCCAGTACTTC CASRPTGSQETQYF
TRBD2 few TRBJ2-1 TRBV27 TGTGCCAGCAGTAAACACTTAGCGGGAGTAGCCTACAATGAGCAGTTCTTC CASSKHLAGVAYNEQFF
TRBD1 many TRBJ1-1 TRBV30 TGTGCCTGGAGTGGCAGGGGGCGTCCTGAAGCTTTCTTT CAWSGRGRPEAFF
TRBD2 few TRBJ2-1 TRBV29-1 TGCAGCGTTGACGATTCGACTAGCATCTATGAGCAGTTCTTC CSVDDSTSIYEQFF
TRBD1 - TRBJ2-2 TRBV19 TGTGCCACCGCGACAGGGCGGAAATTCACCGGGGAGCTGTTTTTT CATATGRKFTGELFF